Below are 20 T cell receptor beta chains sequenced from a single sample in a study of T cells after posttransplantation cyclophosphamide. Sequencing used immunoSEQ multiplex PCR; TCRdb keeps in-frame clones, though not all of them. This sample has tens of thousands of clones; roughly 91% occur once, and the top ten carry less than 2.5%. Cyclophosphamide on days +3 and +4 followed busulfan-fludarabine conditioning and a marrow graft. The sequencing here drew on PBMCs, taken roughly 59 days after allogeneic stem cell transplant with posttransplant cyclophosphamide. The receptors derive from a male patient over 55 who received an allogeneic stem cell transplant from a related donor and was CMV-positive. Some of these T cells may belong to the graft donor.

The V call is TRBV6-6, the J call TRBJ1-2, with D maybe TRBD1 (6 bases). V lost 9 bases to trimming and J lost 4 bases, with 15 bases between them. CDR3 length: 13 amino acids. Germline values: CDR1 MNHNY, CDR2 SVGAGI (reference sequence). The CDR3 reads CASGQWGVYGYTF. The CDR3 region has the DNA TGTGCCAGTGGACAGTGGGGAGTCTATGGCTACACCTTC.

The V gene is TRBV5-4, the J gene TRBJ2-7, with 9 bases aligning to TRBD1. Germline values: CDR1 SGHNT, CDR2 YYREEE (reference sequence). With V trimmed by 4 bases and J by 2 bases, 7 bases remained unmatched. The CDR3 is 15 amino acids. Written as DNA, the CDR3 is TGTGCCAGCAGCGTTGGAGGACAGGGGACCTACGAGCAGTACTTC. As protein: CASSVGGQGTYEQYF.

This chain's CDR3 is CAWSGMAGGRQPQHF. CDR3 nucleotides: TGTGCCTGGAGCGGTATGGCAGGGGGGCGGCAGCCCCAGCATTTT. The chain combines TRBV30 with TRBJ1-5, with TRBD1 identical over 7 bases. The CDR3 totals 15 residues. Trimming cost V 3 bases and J 7 bases; bases outside gene matches: 12. Germline V gene lookup returns CDR1 GTSNPN and CDR2 SVGIG (reference sequence).

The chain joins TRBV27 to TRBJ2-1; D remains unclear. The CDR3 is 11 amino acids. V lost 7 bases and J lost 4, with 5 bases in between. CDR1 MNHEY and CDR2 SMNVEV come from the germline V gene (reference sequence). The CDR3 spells CASTLYNEQFF. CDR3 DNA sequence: TGTGCCAGCACCCTATACAATGAGCAGTTCTTC.

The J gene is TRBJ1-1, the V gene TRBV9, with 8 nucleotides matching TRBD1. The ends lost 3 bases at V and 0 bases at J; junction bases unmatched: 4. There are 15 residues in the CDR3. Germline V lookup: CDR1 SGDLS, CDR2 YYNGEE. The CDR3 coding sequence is TGTGCCAGCAGCGCAGGGGGCGTAATGAACACTGAAGCTTTCTTT. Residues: CASSAGGVMNTEAFF.

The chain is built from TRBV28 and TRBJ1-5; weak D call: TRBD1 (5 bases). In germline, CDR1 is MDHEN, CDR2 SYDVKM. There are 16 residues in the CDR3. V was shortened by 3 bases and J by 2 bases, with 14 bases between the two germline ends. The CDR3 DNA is TGTGCCAGCAGTTTGGGCTGGGGAGGGGGCAATCAGCCCCAGCATTTT. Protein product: CASSLGWGGGNQPQHF.

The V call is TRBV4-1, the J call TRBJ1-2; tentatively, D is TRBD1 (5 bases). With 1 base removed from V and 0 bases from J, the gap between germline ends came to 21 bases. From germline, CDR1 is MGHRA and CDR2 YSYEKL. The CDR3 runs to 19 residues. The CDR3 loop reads CASSQVWGPTAIANYGYTF. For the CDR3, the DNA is TGCGCCAGCAGCCAAGTGTGGGGCCCGACAGCCATAGCTAACTATGGCTACACCTTC.

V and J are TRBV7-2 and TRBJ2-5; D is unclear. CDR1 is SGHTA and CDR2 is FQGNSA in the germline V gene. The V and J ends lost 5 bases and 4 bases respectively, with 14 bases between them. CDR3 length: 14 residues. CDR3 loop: CASSTTPQAETQYF. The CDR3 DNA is TGTGCCAGCAGCACTACTCCCCAAGCAGAGACCCAGTACTTC. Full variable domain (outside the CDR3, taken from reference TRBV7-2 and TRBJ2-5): GAGVSQSPSNKVTEKGKDVELRCDPISGHTALYWYRQSLGQGLEFLIYFQGNSAPDKSGLPSDRFSAERTGGSVSTLTIQRTQQEDSAVYLCASSTTPQAETQYFGPGTRLLVL.

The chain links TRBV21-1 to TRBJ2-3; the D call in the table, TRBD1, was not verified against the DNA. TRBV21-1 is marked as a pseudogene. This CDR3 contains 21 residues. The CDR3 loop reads CASSKVNRGPHRRPRTDTQYF. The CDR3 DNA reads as TGTGCCAGCAGCAAAGTTAACAGGGGGCCTCACCGGAGGCCACGCACAGATACGCAGTATTTT.

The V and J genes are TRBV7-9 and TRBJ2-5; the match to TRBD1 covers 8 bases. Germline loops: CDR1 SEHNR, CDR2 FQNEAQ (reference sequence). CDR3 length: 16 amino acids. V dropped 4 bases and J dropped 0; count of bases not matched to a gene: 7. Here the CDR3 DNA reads TGTGCCAGCAGCTGGGGGACAGGATTTAACCAAGAGACCCAGTACTTC. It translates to CASSWGTGFNQETQYF.

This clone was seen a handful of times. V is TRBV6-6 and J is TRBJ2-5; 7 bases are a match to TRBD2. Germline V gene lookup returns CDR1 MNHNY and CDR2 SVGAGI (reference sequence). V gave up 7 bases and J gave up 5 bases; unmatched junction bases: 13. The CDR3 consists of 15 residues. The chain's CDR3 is CASKLGGTIVETQYF. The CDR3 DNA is TGTGCCAGCAAACTGGGAGGGACCATAGTCGAGACCCAGTACTTC.

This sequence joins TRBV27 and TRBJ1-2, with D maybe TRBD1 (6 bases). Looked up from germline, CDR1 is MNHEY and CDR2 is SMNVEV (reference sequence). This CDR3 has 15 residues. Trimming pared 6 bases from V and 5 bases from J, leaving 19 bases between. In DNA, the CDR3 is TGTGCCAGCAGCCGCGGGCAGGGGTCGTTTTATGGCTACACCTTC. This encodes CASSRGQGSFYGYTF.

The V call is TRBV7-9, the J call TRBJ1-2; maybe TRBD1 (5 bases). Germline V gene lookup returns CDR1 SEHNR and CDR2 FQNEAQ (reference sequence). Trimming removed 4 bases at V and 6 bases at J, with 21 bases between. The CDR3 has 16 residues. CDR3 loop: CASSSGQDPIPHGYTF. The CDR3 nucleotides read TGTGCCAGCAGCTCTGGACAAGACCCAATCCCCCATGGCTACACCTTC.

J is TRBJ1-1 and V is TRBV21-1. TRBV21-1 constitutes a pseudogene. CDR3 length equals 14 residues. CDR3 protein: CASRPGLANTEAFF. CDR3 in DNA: TGTGCCAGCAGACCGGGACTGGCTAACACTGAAGCTTTCTTT.

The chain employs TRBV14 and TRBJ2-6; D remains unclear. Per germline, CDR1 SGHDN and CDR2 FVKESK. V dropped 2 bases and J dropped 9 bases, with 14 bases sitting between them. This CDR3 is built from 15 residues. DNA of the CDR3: TGTGCCAGCAGCCAATCCGTTGGCGGCTACAACGTCCTGACTTTC. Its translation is CASSQSVGGYNVLTF.

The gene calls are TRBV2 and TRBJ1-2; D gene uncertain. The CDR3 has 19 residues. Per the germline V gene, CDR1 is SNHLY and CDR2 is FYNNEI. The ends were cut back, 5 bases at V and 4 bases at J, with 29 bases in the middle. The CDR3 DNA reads TGTGCCAGCAGTCTTGGTCTTAGGACGGACGAAGCGGCCCGCTATGGCTACACCTTC. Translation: CASSLGLRTDEAARYGYTF.

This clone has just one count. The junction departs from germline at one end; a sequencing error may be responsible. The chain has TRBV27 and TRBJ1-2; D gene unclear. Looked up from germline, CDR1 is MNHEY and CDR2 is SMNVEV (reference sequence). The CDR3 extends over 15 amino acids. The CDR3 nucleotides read TGTGCCAGCAGTTTATTATCCGGGTTTGACTATGGCTGCACCTTC. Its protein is CASSLLSGFDYGCTF.

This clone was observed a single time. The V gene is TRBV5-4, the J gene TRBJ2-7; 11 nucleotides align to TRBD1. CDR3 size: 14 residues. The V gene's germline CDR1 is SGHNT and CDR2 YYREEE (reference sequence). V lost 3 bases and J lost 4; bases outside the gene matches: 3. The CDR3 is CASSWTGGAYEQYF. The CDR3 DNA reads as TGTGCCAGCAGCTGGACAGGGGGCGCGTACGAGCAGTACTTC.

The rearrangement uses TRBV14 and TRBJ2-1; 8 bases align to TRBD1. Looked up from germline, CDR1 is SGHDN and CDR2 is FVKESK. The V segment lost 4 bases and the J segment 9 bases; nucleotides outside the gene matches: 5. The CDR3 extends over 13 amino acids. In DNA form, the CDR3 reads TGTGCCAGCAGCCTACGGACAGGGAGTGAGCAGTTCTTC. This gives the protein CASSLRTGSEQFF. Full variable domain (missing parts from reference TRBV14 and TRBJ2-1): EAGVTQFPSHSVIEKGQTVTLRCDPISGHDNLYWYRRVMGKEIKFLLHFVKESKQDESGMPNNRFLAERTGGTYSTLKVQPAELEDSGVYFCASSLRTGSEQFFGPGTRLTVL.

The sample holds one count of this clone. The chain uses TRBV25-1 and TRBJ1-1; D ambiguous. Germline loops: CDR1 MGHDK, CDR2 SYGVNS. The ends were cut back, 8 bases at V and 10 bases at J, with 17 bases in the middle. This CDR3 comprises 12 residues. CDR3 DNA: TGTGCCAGCTGGGAGCCCCCGGCCCGAGCTTTCTTT. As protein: CASWEPPARAFF.